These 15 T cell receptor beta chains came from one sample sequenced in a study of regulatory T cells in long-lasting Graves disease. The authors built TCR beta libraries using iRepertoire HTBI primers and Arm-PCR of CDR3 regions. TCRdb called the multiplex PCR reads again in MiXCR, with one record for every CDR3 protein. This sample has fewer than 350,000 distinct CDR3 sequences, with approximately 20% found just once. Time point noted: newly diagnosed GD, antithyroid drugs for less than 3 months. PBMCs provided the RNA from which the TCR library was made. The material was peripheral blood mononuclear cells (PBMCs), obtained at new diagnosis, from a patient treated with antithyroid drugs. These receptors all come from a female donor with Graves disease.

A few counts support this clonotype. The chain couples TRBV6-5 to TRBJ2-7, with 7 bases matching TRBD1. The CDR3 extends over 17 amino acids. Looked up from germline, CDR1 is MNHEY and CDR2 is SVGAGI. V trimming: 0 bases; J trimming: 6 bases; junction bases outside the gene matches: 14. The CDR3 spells CASSYSTGTELRSEQYF. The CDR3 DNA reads TGTGCCAGCAGTTACTCAACCGGGACAGAGCTTCGGAGCGAGCAGTACTTC.

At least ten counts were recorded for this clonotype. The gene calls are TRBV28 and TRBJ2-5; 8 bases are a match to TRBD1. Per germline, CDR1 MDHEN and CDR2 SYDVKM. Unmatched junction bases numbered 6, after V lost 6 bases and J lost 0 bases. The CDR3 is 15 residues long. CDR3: CASRRGQGHQETQYF. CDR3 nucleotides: TGTGCCAGCAGGAGAGGACAGGGCCACCAAGAGACCCAGTACTTC.

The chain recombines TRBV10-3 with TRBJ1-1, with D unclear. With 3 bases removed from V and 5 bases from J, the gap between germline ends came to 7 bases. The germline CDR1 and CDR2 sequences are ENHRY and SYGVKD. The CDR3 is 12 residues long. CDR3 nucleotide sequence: TGTGCCATCAGTGATCGGGGAACTGAAGCTTTCTTT. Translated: CAISDRGTEAFF.

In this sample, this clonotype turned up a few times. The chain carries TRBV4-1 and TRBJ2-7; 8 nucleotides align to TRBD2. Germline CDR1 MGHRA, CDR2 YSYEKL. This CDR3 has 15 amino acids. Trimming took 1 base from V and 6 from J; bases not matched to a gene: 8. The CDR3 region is CASSQASGSMGEQYF. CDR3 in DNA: TGCGCCAGCAGCCAAGCTAGCGGGTCAATGGGCGAGCAGTACTTC.

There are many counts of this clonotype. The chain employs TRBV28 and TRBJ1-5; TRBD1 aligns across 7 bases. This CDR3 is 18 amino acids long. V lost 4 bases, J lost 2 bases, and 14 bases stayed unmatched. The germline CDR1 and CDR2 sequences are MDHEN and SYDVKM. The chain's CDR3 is CASSSPNTGDWRNQPQHF. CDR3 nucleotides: TGTGCCAGCAGTTCTCCCAACACAGGGGATTGGCGCAATCAGCCCCAGCATTTT.

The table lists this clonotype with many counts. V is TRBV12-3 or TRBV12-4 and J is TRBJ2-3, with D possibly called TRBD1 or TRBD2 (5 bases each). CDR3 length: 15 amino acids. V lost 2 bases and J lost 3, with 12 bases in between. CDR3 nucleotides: TGTGCCAGCAGTTTACGTGGGGGTGCGACAGATACGCAGTATTTT. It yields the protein CASSLRGGATDTQYF.

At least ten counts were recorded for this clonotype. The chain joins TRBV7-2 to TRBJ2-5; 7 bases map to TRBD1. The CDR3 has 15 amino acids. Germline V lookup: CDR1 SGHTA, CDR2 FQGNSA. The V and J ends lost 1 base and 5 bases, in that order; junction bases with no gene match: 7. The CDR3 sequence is CASSLDGQAGETQYF. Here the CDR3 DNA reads TGTGCCAGCAGCTTAGACGGACAGGCCGGGGAGACCCAGTACTTC.

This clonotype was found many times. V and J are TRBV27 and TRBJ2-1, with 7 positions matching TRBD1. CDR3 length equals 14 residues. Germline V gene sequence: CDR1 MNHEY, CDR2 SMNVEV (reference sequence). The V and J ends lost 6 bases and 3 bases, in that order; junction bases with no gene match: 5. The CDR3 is CASRVGQVYNEQFF. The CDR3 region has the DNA TGTGCCAGCAGAGTCGGACAGGTCTACAATGAGCAGTTCTTC.

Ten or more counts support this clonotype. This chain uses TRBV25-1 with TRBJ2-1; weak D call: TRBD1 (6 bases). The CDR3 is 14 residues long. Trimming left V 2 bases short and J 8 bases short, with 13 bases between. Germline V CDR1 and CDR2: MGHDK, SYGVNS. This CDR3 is CASSEAGTRDEQFF. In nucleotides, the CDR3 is TGTGCCAGCAGTGAAGCAGGGACAAGGGATGAGCAGTTCTTC.

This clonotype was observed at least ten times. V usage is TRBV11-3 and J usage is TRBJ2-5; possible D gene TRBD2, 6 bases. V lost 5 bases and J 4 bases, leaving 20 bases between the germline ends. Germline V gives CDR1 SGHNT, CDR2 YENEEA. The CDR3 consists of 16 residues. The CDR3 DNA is TGTGCCAGCAGCGCACGGCGCCAGGCAGCGGGAGAGACCCAGTACTTC. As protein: CASSARRQAAGETQYF.

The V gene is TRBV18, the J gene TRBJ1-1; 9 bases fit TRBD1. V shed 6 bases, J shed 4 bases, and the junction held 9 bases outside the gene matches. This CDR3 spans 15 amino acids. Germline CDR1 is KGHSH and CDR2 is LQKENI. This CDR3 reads CASSPYRGRGTEAFF. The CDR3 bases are TGTGCCAGCTCCCCTTACAGGGGGCGAGGCACTGAAGCTTTCTTT.

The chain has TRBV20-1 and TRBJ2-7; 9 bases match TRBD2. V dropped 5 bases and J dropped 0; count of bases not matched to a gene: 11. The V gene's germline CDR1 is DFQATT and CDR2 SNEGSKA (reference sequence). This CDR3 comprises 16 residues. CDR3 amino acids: CSALPLGLASSYEQYF. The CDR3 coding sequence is TGCAGTGCTCTCCCCCTCGGACTAGCGAGCTCCTACGAGCAGTACTTC.

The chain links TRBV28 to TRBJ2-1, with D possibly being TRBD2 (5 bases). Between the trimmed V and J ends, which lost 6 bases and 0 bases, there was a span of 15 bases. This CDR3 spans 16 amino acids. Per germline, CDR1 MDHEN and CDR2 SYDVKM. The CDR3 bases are TGTGCCAGCAGGCCCCGGACTGCTAGCTCCTACAATGAGCAGTTCTTC. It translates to CASRPRTASSYNEQFF.

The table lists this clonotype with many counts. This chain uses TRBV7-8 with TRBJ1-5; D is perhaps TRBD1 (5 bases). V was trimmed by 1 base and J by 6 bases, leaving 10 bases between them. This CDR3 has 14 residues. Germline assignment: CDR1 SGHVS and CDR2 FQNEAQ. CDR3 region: CASSLGRTRQPQHF. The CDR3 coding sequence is TGTGCCAGCAGCTTAGGCCGGACACGTCAGCCCCAGCATTTT.

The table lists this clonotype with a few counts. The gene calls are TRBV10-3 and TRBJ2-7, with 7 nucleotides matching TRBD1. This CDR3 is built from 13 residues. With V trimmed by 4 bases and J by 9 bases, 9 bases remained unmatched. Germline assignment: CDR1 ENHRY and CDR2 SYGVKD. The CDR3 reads CAISGGQSARQYF. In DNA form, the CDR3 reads TGTGCCATCAGTGGGGGACAGTCAGCTAGGCAGTACTTC.